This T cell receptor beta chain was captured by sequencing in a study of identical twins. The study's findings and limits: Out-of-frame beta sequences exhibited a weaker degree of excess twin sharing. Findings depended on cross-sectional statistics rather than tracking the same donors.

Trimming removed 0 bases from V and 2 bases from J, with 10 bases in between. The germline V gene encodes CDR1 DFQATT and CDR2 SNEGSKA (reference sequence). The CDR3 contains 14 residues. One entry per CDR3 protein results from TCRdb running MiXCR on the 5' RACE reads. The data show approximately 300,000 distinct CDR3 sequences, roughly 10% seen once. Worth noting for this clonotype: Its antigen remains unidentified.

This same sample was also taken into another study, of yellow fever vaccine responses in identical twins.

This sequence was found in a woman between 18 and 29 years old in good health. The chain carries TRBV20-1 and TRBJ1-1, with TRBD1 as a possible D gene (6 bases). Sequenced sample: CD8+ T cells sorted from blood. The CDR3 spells CSAREQGSNTEAFF. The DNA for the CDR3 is TGCAGTGCTAGAGAACAGGGATCAAACACTGAAGCTTTCTTT.